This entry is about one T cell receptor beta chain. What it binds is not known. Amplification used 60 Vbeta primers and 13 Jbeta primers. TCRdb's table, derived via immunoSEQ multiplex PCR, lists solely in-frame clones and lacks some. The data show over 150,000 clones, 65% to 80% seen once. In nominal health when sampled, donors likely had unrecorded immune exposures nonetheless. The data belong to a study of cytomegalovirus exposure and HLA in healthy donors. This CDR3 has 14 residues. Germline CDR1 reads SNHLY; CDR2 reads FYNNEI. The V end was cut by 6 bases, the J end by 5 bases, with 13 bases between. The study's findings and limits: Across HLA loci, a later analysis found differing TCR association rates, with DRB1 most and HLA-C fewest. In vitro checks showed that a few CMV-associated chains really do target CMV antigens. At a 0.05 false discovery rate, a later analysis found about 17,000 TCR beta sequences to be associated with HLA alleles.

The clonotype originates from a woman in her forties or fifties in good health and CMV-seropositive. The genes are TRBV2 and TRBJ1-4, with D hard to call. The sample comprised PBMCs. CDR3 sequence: CASSRLWKNEKLFF. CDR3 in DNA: TGTGCCAGCAGCCGACTTTGGAAAAATGAAAAACTGTTTTTT. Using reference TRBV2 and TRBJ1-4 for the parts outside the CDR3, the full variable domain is EPEVTQTPSHQVTQMGQEVILRCVPISNHLYFYWYRQILGQKVEFLVSFYNNEISEKSEIFDDQFSVERPDGSNFTLKIRSTKLEDSAMYFCASSRLWKNEKLFFGSGTQLSVL.